What follows describes a single T cell receptor (beta chain). Its specificity is unknown. Sequencing was performed with immunoSEQ multiplex PCR; in TCRdb, only in-frame clones are kept and a portion is missing. This table holds about 78,000 clones, roughly 80% found once. This entry comes from a study of T cell responses to AZD1222 COVID-19 vaccine. Overall study: Investigators merged groups given second doses at roughly 4 or roughly 12 weeks.

General observations from the study: Distributed over spike, vaccine-associated CD4 TCRs predominated at 160-218 and 743-854. In a largely white British group with more females than males, clonal diversity was possibly underestimated.

The germline V gene encodes CDR1 LGHNT and CDR2 FRNRAP. The germline V and J ends were trimmed by 2 bases and 4 bases, with 6 bases remaining between them. This CDR3 region has 13 residues. The receptor's source is an adult in good health. Material: peripheral blood, obtained on day 0 of AZD1222 vaccination. This sequence joins TRBV12-5 and TRBJ2-1; no clear D gene. CDR3 sequence reads: CASGLPRYNEQFF. The DNA of the CDR3 is TGTGCTAGTGGTTTGCCCCGGTACAATGAGCAGTTCTTC.